These T cell receptor beta chains were read from a single sample in a study of regulatory T cells in long-lasting Graves disease. TCRdb redid the calling of the multiplex PCR reads with MiXCR, one entry per CDR3 protein. The data show roughly 500,000 distinct CDR3 sequences, around 21% seen once. The sample was peripheral blood mononuclear cells (PBMCs), taken when the disease was refractory, from a patient treated with antithyroid drugs. These receptors were obtained from a female donor with Graves disease. Each CDR3 is given without its conserved first and last residue. The order of the fields is J gene, V gene, CDR3 length, CDR3 protein.

J gene: TRBJ2-2
V gene: TRBV19
CDR3 length: 14
CDR3 protein: ASRKRQGTITGELF

J gene: TRBJ1-6
V gene: TRBV19
CDR3 length: 10
CDR3 protein: ASTSYNSPLH

J gene: TRBJ1-2
V gene: TRBV13
CDR3 length: 14
CDR3 protein: ASSLERDRANYGYT

J gene: TRBJ1-1
V gene: TRBV7-6
CDR3 length: 12
CDR3 protein: ASSSKTLDTEAF

J gene: TRBJ2-1
V gene: TRBV11-1
CDR3 length: 14
CDR3 protein: ASSLEGTRLLSEQF

J gene: TRBJ2-7
V gene: TRBV14
CDR3 length: 15
CDR3 protein: ASSPQAWDRVSYEQY

J gene: TRBJ2-5
V gene: TRBV7-2
CDR3 length: 12
CDR3 protein: ASSNSGMAFHLY

J gene: TRBJ2-2
V gene: TRBV9
CDR3 length: 11
CDR3 protein: ASSVFDLGELF

J gene: TRBJ2-7
V gene: TRBV11-2
CDR3 length: 11
CDR3 protein: ASSFGRGYEQY

J gene: TRBJ1-1
V gene: TRBV7-9
CDR3 length: 11
CDR3 protein: ASSSPLETEAF

J gene: TRBJ1-1
V gene: TRBV6-1
CDR3 length: 15
CDR3 protein: ASSLLNWDRRDTEAF

J gene: TRBJ2-7
V gene: TRBV7-2
CDR3 length: 12
CDR3 protein: ASSLPRYSYEQY

J gene: TRBJ2-7
V gene: TRBV6-9
CDR3 length: 14
CDR3 protein: ASSYSNGRARYEQY

J gene: TRBJ1-1
V gene: TRBV27
CDR3 length: 13
CDR3 protein: ASSLSPNLNTEAF

J gene: TRBJ1-1
V gene: TRBV5-1
CDR3 length: 12
CDR3 protein: ASSLVTEDTEAF

J gene: TRBJ2-7
V gene: TRBV29-1
CDR3 length: 10
CDR3 protein: SVRDGTYEQY

J gene: TRBJ1-6
V gene: TRBV28
CDR3 length: 10
CDR3 protein: ASKGGYSPLH

J gene: TRBJ2-7
V gene: TRBV14
CDR3 length: 13
CDR3 protein: ASSFFSGAAYEQY

J gene: TRBJ2-7
V gene: TRBV19
CDR3 length: 12
CDR3 protein: ASSIVGSPREQY

J gene: TRBJ1-2
V gene: TRBV5-6
CDR3 length: 12
CDR3 protein: ASSYGGGTAGYT

J gene: TRBJ2-2
V gene: TRBV6-2/TRBV6-3
CDR3 length: 13
CDR3 protein: ASSYLGGNTGELF

J gene: TRBJ1-2
V gene: TRBV6-2/TRBV6-3
CDR3 length: 14
CDR3 protein: ASSYLTGLFGYGYT

J gene: TRBJ1-6
V gene: TRBV7-2
CDR3 length: 11
CDR3 protein: ASKSSYNSPLH

J gene: TRBJ1-2
V gene: TRBV9
CDR3 length: 13
CDR3 protein: ASSGQGATDYGYT

J gene: TRBJ2-7
V gene: TRBV24-1
CDR3 length: 11
CDR3 protein: ATSDLGTSRQY

J gene: TRBJ1-2
V gene: TRBV29-1
CDR3 length: 13
CDR3 protein: SVDDVKFANYGYT

J gene: TRBJ2-4
V gene: TRBV7-9
CDR3 length: 14
CDR3 protein: ASSSLSGEGKNIQY

J gene: TRBJ2-1
V gene: TRBV7-3
CDR3 length: 11
CDR3 protein: ASSLVLENEQF

J gene: TRBJ2-5
V gene: TRBV27
CDR3 length: 14
CDR3 protein: ASSSSSLVVSETQY

J gene: TRBJ2-7
V gene: TRBV19
CDR3 length: 11
CDR3 protein: ASTKAGSYEQY

J gene: TRBJ2-7
V gene: TRBV7-2
CDR3 length: 14
CDR3 protein: ASSLGGAGSSYEQY

J gene: TRBJ2-5
V gene: TRBV7-9
CDR3 length: 13
CDR3 protein: ASSLLDDPWETQY

J gene: TRBJ2-2
V gene: TRBV5-5
CDR3 length: 14
CDR3 protein: ASSLPRPRDTGELF

J gene: TRBJ1-2
V gene: TRBV6-1
CDR3 length: 11
CDR3 protein: ASRKGPLYGYT

J gene: TRBJ1-2
V gene: TRBV5-6
CDR3 length: 11
CDR3 protein: ASSSGGIYGYT

J gene: TRBJ1-1
V gene: TRBV27
CDR3 length: 12
CDR3 protein: ASSRTAEGTEAF